The next 7 T cell receptor beta chains were all read from a single sample in a study of blood T cell repertoires in COVID-19 (dated by TCRdb to 2020 to 2021). Library preparation employed the immunoSEQ multiplex PCR assay. Imported from immuneACCESS, the table was reduced by TCRdb to in-frame sequences with V and J called. These copies leave out some clones; in studies compared against another copy, an unresolved V gene accounts for under half, and the cause of the remainder is not known. The sample contains 150,000 or so clones, about 83% of them found a single time. 10% of the sample lies in the top ten. Sequenced input: peripheral blood. The receptors shown here come from a woman aged 70-85 years with COVID-19, enrolled during active disease.

V and J are TRBV6-2 or TRBV6-3 and TRBJ2-3, with D perhaps TRBD2 (6 bases). V gave up 6 bases and J gave up 6 bases, with 22 bases separating them. This CDR3 spans 16 amino acids. Per the germline V gene, CDR1 is MNHEY and CDR2 is SVGEGT. The CDR3 loop reads CASSPGTSSRGDTQYF. The DNA of the CDR3 is TGTGCCAGCAGCCCAGGAACTAGCAGCCGAGGTGATACGCAGTATTTT.

The J gene is TRBJ2-2, the V gene TRBV30, with 10 bases aligning to TRBD1. With V trimmed by 3 bases and J by 7 bases, 5 bases remained unmatched. Germline CDR1 and CDR2: GTSNPN and SVGIG (reference sequence). This CDR3 spans 14 amino acids. CDR3 protein: CAWRRQGAIGELFF. CDR3 bases: TGTGCCTGGAGGCGACAGGGGGCTATCGGGGAGCTGTTTTTT. The complete variable domain, with remaining parts taken from reference TRBV30 and TRBJ2-2, reads SQTIHQWPATLVQPVGSPLSLECTVEGTSNPNLYWYRQAAGRGLQLLFYSVGIGQISSEVPQNLSASRPQDRQFILSSKKLLLSDSGFYLCAWRRQGAIGELFFGEGSRLTVL.

This clone has just one count. The gene calls are TRBV9 and TRBJ2-3; 7 bases map to TRBD2. There are 17 residues in the CDR3. Germline values: CDR1 SGDLS, CDR2 YYNGEE. V lost 0 bases, J lost 3 bases, and 10 bases stayed unmatched. The CDR3: CASSVDFGVGGTDTQYF. DNA for the CDR3: TGTGCCAGCAGCGTAGATTTTGGGGTCGGGGGGACAGATACGCAGTATTTT.

The genes are TRBV29-1 and TRBJ1-1; D is uncertain. CDR1 is SQVTM and CDR2 is ANQGSEA in the germline V gene. The CDR3 is 11 residues long. The V end was cut by 3 bases, the J end by 4 bases, with 6 bases between. CDR3 sequence (DNA): TGCAGCGTTGAGGGGAGCACTGAAGCTTTCTTT. Amino acids: CSVEGSTEAFF.

The chain joins TRBV5-1 to TRBJ2-7, with 7 bases that match TRBD1. Germline V CDR1 and CDR2: SGHRS, YFSETQ. Unmatched junction bases numbered 13, after V lost 8 bases and J lost 2 bases. The length of the CDR3 is 15 residues. The CDR3 is CASALAGTDAYEQYF. CDR3 nucleotides: TGCGCCAGTGCCTTGGCCGGGACAGATGCCTACGAGCAGTACTTC.

The genes are TRBV7-9 and TRBJ2-7, with D perhaps TRBD1 (5 bases). Trimming cost V 1 base and J 2 bases, with 15 bases left between them. The CDR3 covers 16 residues. CDR1 SEHNR and CDR2 FQNEAQ come from the germline V gene (reference sequence). The CDR3, as DNA: TGTGCCAGCAGCTTAGTATCGTCAGGGAAAGCCTACGAGCAGTACTTC. It codes for CASSLVSSGKAYEQYF.

This clone appeared once. The V call is TRBV10-2, the J call TRBJ2-7; TRBD1 matches at 7 bases. This CDR3 region has 14 residues. Germline values: CDR1 WSHSY, CDR2 SAAADI. Losses at the gene ends were 8 bases for V and 0 bases for J; bases not matched to a gene: 7. The CDR3: CASGQTGSSYEQYF. CDR3 DNA: TGCGCCAGCGGTCAGACAGGGAGCTCCTACGAGCAGTACTTC.